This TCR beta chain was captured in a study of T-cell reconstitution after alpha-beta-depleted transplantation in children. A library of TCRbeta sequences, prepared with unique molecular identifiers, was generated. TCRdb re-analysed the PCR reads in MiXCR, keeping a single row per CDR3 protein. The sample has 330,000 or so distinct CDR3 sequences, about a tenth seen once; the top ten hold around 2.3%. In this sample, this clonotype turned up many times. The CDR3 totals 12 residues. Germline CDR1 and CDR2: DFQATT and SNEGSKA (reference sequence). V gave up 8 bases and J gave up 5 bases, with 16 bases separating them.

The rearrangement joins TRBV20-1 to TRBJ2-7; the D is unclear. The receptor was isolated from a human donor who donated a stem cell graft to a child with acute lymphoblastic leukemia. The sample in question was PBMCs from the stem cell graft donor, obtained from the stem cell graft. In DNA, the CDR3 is TGCAGTAGATCAGTTTTCCCGGACGAGCAGTACTTC. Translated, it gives CSRSVFPDEQYF.